This T cell receptor beta chain was sequenced for a study of vaccination effects on CD4 cells after COVID-19 (dated by TCRdb to 2021 to 2024). In the study overall: In the ViraFEST assay, PBMC were stimulated with viral peptide pools, and antigen-specific CD4+ T cell clonotypes were then identified by expansion using TCR sequencing. Across the study, the median time from the second dose to post-vaccine sampling was 72 days (range 14 to 241). Fewer than 2.5 million PBMC per well were cultured in IMDM with around 5% human AB serum, 7.5 to 10 IU/ml IL-2 and gentamicin, plus 10 ug/ml peptides. In both COVID-19 convalescent patients and infection-naive vaccine recipients, the study compared SARS-CoV-2 spike-specific CD4+ TCR repertoires from before mRNA vaccination with those from after it. The full study included over 8 COVID-19 convalescent patients and a few SARS-CoV-2-naive healthy vaccine recipients. Cultures from other donors in the study were sequenced using the Oncomine TCR Beta short-read assay on an Illumina iSeq 100. Overall study outcomes, separate from this receptor: In healthy vaccine recipients, vaccine-induced clones were almost all SARS-CoV-2 mono-reactive, with only 1 of 255 being cross-reactive with common cold coronaviruses. At late post-vaccination timepoints, both infection-induced and vaccine-induced clones showed marked clonal contraction, consistent with waning T cell responses. The study was limited by a small number of convalescent patients, and early post-infection timepoints were lacking.

The germline V gene yields KGHSH for CDR1 and LQKENI for CDR2. Reading from cysteine to valine, the CDR3 counts 14 amino acids. The CDR3 DNA has 42 bases and is translated from base 1. V is cut by 2 bases and J by 4 bases, and the space between the germline ends is 12 bases. A remark on this clone: There is no known antigen for this receptor. The input lacks base qualities; no much larger clone sits a single base away.

Libraries came from the immunoSEQ multiplex PCR assay. TCR beta CDR3 sequencing was performed on DNA from the cultured, isolated CD4+ T cells. The study's processing was this. The analysis removed non-productive TCR sequences, trimmed reads to the CDR3 region, and retained only CDR3s that were 7 or more amino acids long. The MANAFEST web app was used to pick out antigen-specific clonotypes by comparing their expansion in peptide wells with that in reference cultures. For clones to be considered positive, expansion at FDR<0.05 versus reference and all other wells, an odds ratio above 5, and a frequency above 0.1% in two replicate wells were required. Cross-reactive clonotypes were defined as significantly expanded in SARS-CoV-2 spike wells and in at least one common cold coronavirus spike condition. Levenshtein distance calculated with the stringdist R package was used to assess CDR3 similarity, and unrooted trees were constructed with ape in R 3.6.1. The immuneACCESS repertoire file appears here via TCRdb, limited to in-frame rearrangements. These files lack a portion of the clones; in checked studies, under half of the deficit traces to unresolved V genes, and the cause of the others is not known. V, J and clone size are those of that table, while D and trimming were read from the DNA. Counted in this sample were 70,000 or so clones; roughly 73% of them appeared once. The ten largest clones take up roughly 2.3% of the sample.

After more than 9 days of culture, CD4+ T cells were isolated with the EasySep CD4+ T cell isolation kit. Two doses of either the BNT162b2 or the mRNA-1273 mRNA SARS-CoV-2 vaccine were administered to participants. The absence of prior SARS-CoV-2 infection in healthy vaccine recipients was confirmed by negative nucleocapsid antibodies before and after vaccination. Half of the culture medium was replaced with fresh IL-2-containing medium on days 3 and 7. Unless noted otherwise, every peptide stimulation condition was grown in triplicate wells. PBMC were separated from whole blood using Ficoll-Paque Plus gradient centrifugation and were then either cryopreserved at -140C or used fresh. The QIAamp micro DNA kit was used to extract genomic DNA from the cultured CD4+ T cells.

The material was CD4+ T cells from PBMCs cultured without peptide, obtained after COVID-19 vaccination. The receptor was isolated from a human donor who received a COVID-19 vaccine. The rearranged segments are TRBV18 and TRBJ2-7, with no confident D gene call. DNA sequence: TGTGCCAGCTCACCAACCGGATTGTTATACGAGCAGTACGTC. It is translated as CASSPTGLLYEQYV.